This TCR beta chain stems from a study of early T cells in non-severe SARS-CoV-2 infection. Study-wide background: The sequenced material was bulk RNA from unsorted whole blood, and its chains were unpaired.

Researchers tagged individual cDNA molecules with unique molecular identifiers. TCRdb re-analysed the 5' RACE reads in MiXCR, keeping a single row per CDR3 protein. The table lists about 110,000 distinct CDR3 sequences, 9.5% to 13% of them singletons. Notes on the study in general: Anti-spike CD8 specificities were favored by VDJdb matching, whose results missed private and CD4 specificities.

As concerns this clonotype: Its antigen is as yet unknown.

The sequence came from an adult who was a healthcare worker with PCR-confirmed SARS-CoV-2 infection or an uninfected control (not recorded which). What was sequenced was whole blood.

CDR3 amino acids: CASSLGLGGSVYNEQFF. As DNA, the CDR3 is TGTGCCAGCAGCTTGGGCTTGGGCGGGAGCGTTTATAATGAGCAGTTCTTC. The rearrangement links TRBV7-9 to TRBJ2-1; 7 positions agree with TRBD2. The CDR3 extends over 17 amino acids. V shed 3 bases and J 7 bases; nucleotides not matched to a gene: 15. The germline V gene encodes CDR1 SEHNR and CDR2 FQNEAQ (reference sequence).